Shown below are 5 T cell receptor beta chains from a single sample sequenced in a study of cytomegalovirus exposure and HLA in healthy donors. The primer mix had 60 Vbeta and 13 Jbeta primers. The protocol was immunoSEQ multiplex PCR, while the TCRdb copy is restricted to in-frame clones and leaves out a portion. This sample has 85,000 to 95,000 clones, with roughly 63% found just once. The material sequenced was PBMCs. These receptor sequences come from a woman in her 30s in good health and CMV-seronegative.

V is TRBV7-2 and J is TRBJ2-5; D is unclear. Trimming cost V 0 bases and J 3 bases, with 2 bases left between them. Germline V gives CDR1 SGHTA, CDR2 FQGNSA. The CDR3 is 12 residues long. The CDR3 region has the DNA TGTGCCAGCAGCTTAGCCAAAGAGACCCAGTACTTC. It yields the protein CASSLAKETQYF.

The V call is TRBV9, the J call TRBJ2-1; D is ambiguous. Trimming left V 0 bases short and J 10 bases short, with 5 bases between. CDR1 and CDR2 (germline): SGDLS, YYNGEE. This CDR3 comprises 11 residues. CDR3 amino acids: CASSVGSEQFF. In DNA, the CDR3 is TGTGCCAGCAGCGTAGGTTCAGAGCAGTTCTTC.

The rearrangement uses TRBV4-3 and TRBJ1-4, with 8 bases aligning to TRBD1. The CDR3 is 14 amino acids. With 3 bases clipped from V and 5 bases from J, the junction kept 2 bases outside the gene matches. Per germline, CDR1 LGHNA and CDR2 YSLEER. CDR3 nucleotides: TGCGCCAGCAGCCACAGGACAGGGAATGAAAAACTGTTTTTT. This sequence encodes CASSHRTGNEKLFF.

This clone was recorded only once. The chain employs TRBV5-4 and TRBJ1-2, with 9 bases matching TRBD1. The V gene's germline CDR1 is SGHNT and CDR2 YYREEE (reference sequence). The CDR3 runs to 13 residues. Trimming took 4 bases from V and 7 from J; bases not matched to a gene: 5. The chain's CDR3 is CASSADRGSGYTF. CDR3 nucleotide sequence: TGTGCCAGCAGCGCGGACAGGGGAAGTGGCTACACCTTC.

To note about this clone: An end of the junction differs from the germline gene, which may be a read error. The chain has TRBV27 and TRBJ1-2; 7 bases match TRBD1. This CDR3 has 14 amino acids. Per germline, CDR1 MNHEY and CDR2 SMNVEV (reference sequence). CDR3 DNA: TGTGCCAGCAGTACTGACAAGACAGGGTATGCCTACCCCTTC. Its translation: CASSTDKTGYAYPF.